These 9 T cell receptor beta chains came from one sample sequenced in a study of T cell repertoires in cytomegalovirus infection (dated by TCRdb to 2018 to 2020). The antigens of these receptors remain unknown. The sample was run on an Illumina HiSeq 1500. TCRdb reran the public reads through fastp at Q25 and MiXCR, keeping productive beta chains. Rows merge per CDR3 protein into single entries with the most common DNA and genes. The sample table contains roughly 130,000 distinct CDR3 sequences; only one count was recorded for more than 20% of them. Of the sample, around 32% is held by the ten largest clones. Material: PBMCs, sequenced either directly or after in vitro stimulation (not recorded which). These receptors all stem from a human donor in good health (CMV status not recorded). Some clones in this sample may be carry-over from other donors' samples.

This clonotype was observed a few times. This chain uses TRBV20-1 with TRBJ1-5, with D hard to call. V lost 3 bases to trimming and J lost 3 bases, with 9 bases between them. This CDR3 comprises 13 residues. Germline lookup yields CDR1 DFQATT and CDR2 SNEGSKA (reference sequence). The CDR3 reads CSARDALNQPQHF. CDR3 DNA: TGCAGTGCTAGGGACGCACTCAATCAGCCCCAGCATTTT.

This chain connects TRBV19 to TRBJ2-3; 8 nucleotides agree with TRBD2. Per germline, CDR1 LNHDA and CDR2 SQIVND (reference sequence). The CDR3 sequence is 16 residues long. Trimming cost V 7 bases and J 6 bases; bases outside gene matches: 15. CDR3 coding DNA: TGTGCCAGTATTAAGACACCGGGACTAGGGGGGGATACGCAGTATTTT. This translates into CASIKTPGLGGDTQYF.

The CDR3 nucleotides are TGTGCCAGCAGTTACAACCGTGAAATGAACACTGAAGCTTTCTTT. It translates to CASSYNREMNTEAFF. V is TRBV6-8 and J is TRBJ1-1; unclear D gene. Trimming stripped 2 bases from V and 0 bases from J, with 10 bases between. CDR1 is MNHGY and CDR2 is SAAAGT in the germline V gene. The CDR3 covers 15 residues.

The sample holds a few counts of this clonotype. This chain uses TRBV6-2 or TRBV6-3 with TRBJ1-1, with D possibly matching TRBD1 (5 bases). Between the trimmed V and J ends, which lost 8 bases and 4 bases, there was a span of 14 bases. The length of the CDR3 is 13 residues. CDR1 MNHEY and CDR2 SVGEGT come from the germline V gene. The CDR3 loop reads CASHGGTRTEAFF. The DNA of the CDR3 is TGTGCCAGCCACGGGGGAACCCGCACTGAAGCTTTCTTT.

The rearrangement joins TRBV11-3 to TRBJ2-1; TRBD2 aligns across 12 bases. V dropped 4 bases and J dropped 5; count of bases not matched to a gene: 21. The CDR3 sequence is 21 residues long. Germline V gives CDR1 SGHNT, CDR2 YENEEA. Here the CDR3 reads CASSSLEGLAGFWASNNEQFF. CDR3 DNA sequence: TGTGCCAGCAGCTCCTTAGAAGGACTAGCGGGATTCTGGGCTAGTAACAATGAGCAGTTCTTC. Drawing the rest from reference TRBV11-3 and TRBJ2-1, the complete variable domain is EAGVVQSPRYKIIEKKQPVAFWCNPISGHNTLYWYLQNLGQGPELLIRYENEEAVDDSQLPKDRFSAERLKGVDSTLKIQPAELGDSAVYLCASSSLEGLAGFWASNNEQFFGPGTRLTVL.

This clonotype was observed many times. CDR3 in DNA: TGTGCCAGCAGCTTAGTACAGGCCCACGAGCAGTACTTC. This gives the protein CASSLVQAHEQYF. The rearrangement joins TRBV7-2 to TRBJ2-7; perhaps TRBD1 as D (5 bases). Trimming pared 1 base from V and 5 bases from J, leaving 9 bases between. The CDR3 totals 13 residues. CDR1 is SGHTA and CDR2 is FQGNSA in the germline V gene. Drawing the rest from reference TRBV7-2 and TRBJ2-7, the complete variable domain is GAGVSQSPSNKVTEKGKDVELRCDPISGHTALYWYRQSLGQGLEFLIYFQGNSAPDKSGLPSDRFSAERTGGSVSTLTIQRTQQEDSAVYLCASSLVQAHEQYFGPGTRLTVT.

This clonotype was observed at least ten times. The chain combines TRBV7-2 with TRBJ2-6; D is uncertain. Germline assignment: CDR1 SGHTA and CDR2 FQGNSA. Trimming took 2 bases from V and 0 from J, leaving 8 bases between them. The CDR3 has 16 residues. The CDR3 DNA sequence: TGTGCCAGCAGCTTACGGACGATCTCTGGGGCCAACGTCCTGACTTTC. It specifies CASSLRTISGANVLTF.

This clonotype was counted only a few times. The rearrangement joins TRBV7-2 to TRBJ2-1; D might be TRBD1 or TRBD2, each matching 7 bases. This CDR3 spans 16 amino acids. Trimming took 8 bases from V and 6 from J, leaving 23 bases between them. Germline loops: CDR1 SGHTA, CDR2 FQGNSA. The CDR3 DNA is TGTGCCAGCTTAAAGGGGGCAGGGAGGGCTTCCAATGAGCAGTTCTTC. This encodes CASLKGAGRASNEQFF.

The rearrangement uses TRBV4-1 and TRBJ2-5; 7 nucleotides agree with TRBD2. CDR3 size: 17 residues. The V segment lost 0 bases and the J segment 4 bases; nucleotides outside the gene matches: 11. Germline V gene data show CDR1 as MGHRA and CDR2 as YSYEKL. The CDR3 region is CASSQDLRLADGETQYF. CDR3 nucleotides: TGCGCCAGCAGCCAAGATCTTAGGCTAGCGGATGGAGAGACCCAGTACTTC.